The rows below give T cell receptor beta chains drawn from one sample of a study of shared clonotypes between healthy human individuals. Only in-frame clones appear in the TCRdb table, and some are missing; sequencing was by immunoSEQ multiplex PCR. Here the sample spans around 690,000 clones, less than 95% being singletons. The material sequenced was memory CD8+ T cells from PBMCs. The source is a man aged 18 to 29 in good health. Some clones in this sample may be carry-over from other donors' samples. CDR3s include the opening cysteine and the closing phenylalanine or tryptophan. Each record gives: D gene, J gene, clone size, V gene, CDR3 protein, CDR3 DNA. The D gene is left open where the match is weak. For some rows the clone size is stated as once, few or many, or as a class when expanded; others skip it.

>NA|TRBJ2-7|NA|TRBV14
CASSQPRDGVSYEQYF
TGTGCCAGCAGCCAACCACGGGACGGTGTCTCCTACGAGCAGTACTTC
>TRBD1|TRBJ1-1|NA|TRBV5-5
CASSKTGYEAFF
TGTGCCAGCAGCAAGACAGGGTATGAAGCTTTCTTT
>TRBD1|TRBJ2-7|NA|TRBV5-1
CASSHRQGANYEQYF
TGCGCCAGCAGCCACCGACAGGGGGCAAATTACGAGCAGTACTTC
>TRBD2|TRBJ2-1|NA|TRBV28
CASSRKWEGLNEQFF
TGTGCCAGCAGCCGCAAGTGGGAGGGCCTAAATGAGCAGTTCTTC
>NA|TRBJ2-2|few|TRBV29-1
CSVEDHSGTGELFF
TGCAGCGTTGAAGATCACAGTGGCACCGGGGAGCTGTTTTTT
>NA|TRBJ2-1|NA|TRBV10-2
CASSSGAWLNEQFF
TGCGCCAGTAGTTCGGGGGCCTGGTTAAATGAGCAGTTCTTC
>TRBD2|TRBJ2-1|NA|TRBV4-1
CASRWRQGGTSGSKNEQFF
TGCGCCAGCCGCTGGCGGCAGGGGGGGACTAGCGGGAGCAAAAATGAGCAGTTCTTC
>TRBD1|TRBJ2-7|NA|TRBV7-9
CASSLAQGVVNEQYF
TGTGCCAGCAGCTTAGCGCAGGGGGTTGTCAACGAGCAGTACTTC
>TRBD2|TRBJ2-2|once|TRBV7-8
CASSLGVAGGAGELFF
TGTGCCAGCAGCTTAGGGGTAGCGGGAGGGGCCGGGGAGCTGTTTTTT
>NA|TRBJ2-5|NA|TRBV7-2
CASSRAAAQETQYF
TGTGCCAGCAGCCGGGCGGCAGCTCAGGAGACCCAGTACTTC
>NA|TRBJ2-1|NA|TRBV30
CASGYNEQFF
TGTGCCTCCGGCTACAATGAGCAGTTCTTC
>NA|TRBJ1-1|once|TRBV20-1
CSAEMNTEAFF
TGCAGTGCTGAAATGAACACTGAAGCTTTCTTT
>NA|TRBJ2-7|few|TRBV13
CASSSGMFEQYF
TGTGCCAGCAGCTCGGGAATGTTCGAGCAGTACTTC
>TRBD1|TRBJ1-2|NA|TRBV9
CASSVADRGNYGYTF
TGTGCCAGCAGCGTAGCCGACAGGGGTAACTATGGCTACACCTTC
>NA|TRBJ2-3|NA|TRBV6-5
CASSYSIGEKTDTQYF
TGTGCCAGCAGTTACTCGATCGGGGAGAAGACAGATACGCAGTATTTT
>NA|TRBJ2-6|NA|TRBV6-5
CASSDGDSGANVLTF
TGTGCCAGCAGCGACGGGGACTCTGGGGCCAACGTCCTGACTTTC
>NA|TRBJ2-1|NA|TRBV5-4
CASSLGVGFPYNEQFF
TGTGCCAGCAGCTTGGGAGTCGGGTTTCCCTACAATGAGCAGTTCTTC
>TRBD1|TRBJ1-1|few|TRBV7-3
CASSWTGPNTEAFF
TGTGCCAGCAGCTGGACAGGTCCGAACACTGAAGCTTTCTTT
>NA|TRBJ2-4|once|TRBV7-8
CASSRGTGAKNIQYF
TGTGCCAGCAGCCGGGGGACCGGTGCCAAAAACATTCAGTACTTC
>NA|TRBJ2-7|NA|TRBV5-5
CASSFSGAEQYF
TGTGCCAGCAGCTTTTCGGGGGCCGAGCAGTACTTC
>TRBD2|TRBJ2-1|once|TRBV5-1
CASSLIAGSSNEQFF
TGCGCCAGCAGCCTTATAGCGGGATCCAGCAATGAGCAGTTCTTC
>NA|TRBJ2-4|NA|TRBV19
CASIPTVNIQYF
TGTGCCAGTATCCCGACGGTAAACATTCAGTACTTC
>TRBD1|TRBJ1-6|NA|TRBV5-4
CASSYGQGEEYSPLHF
TGTGCCAGCAGTTACGGACAGGGAGAAGAGTATTCACCCCTCCACTTT
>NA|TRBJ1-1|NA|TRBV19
CASRVGRGTEAFF
TGTGCCAGTAGGGTAGGTAGAGGCACTGAAGCTTTCTTT
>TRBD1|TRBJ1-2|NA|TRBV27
CASSFTRDRGAEGYTF
TGTGCCAGCAGTTTCACTAGGGACAGGGGAGCTGAGGGCTACACCTTC
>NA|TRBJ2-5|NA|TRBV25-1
CASSEIGVWETQYF
TGTGCCAGCAGTGAAATCGGAGTTTGGGAGACCCAGTACTTC
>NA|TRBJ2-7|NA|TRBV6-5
CASSSSEVDPVYEQYF
TGTGCCAGCAGTTCCTCCGAAGTGGACCCAGTCTACGAGCAGTACTTC
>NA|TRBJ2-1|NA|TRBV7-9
CASRLTGNPPYNEQFF
TGTGCCAGCAGGCTAACAGGGAACCCTCCCTACAATGAGCAGTTCTTC
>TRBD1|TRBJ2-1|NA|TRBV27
CASSSWTGEVNNEQFF
TGTGCCAGCAGTTCCTGGACAGGGGAAGTAAACAATGAGCAGTTCTTC
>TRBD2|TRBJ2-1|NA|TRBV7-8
CASSLVLAGGRHEQFF
TGTGCCAGCAGCTTGGTACTAGCGGGAGGAAGGCATGAGCAGTTCTTC
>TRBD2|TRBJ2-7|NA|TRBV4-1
CASSPPGGAGVGEQYF
TGCGCCAGCAGTCCCCCGGGCGGAGCGGGAGTTGGCGAGCAGTACTTC
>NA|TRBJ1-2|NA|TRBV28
CASSLGRTHYGYTF
TGTGCCAGCAGTTTAGGCAGGACCCACTATGGCTACACCTTC
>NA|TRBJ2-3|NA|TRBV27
CASSSPFAGGGDTQYF
TGTGCCAGCAGTTCCCCATTCGCGGGTGGAGGAGATACGCAGTATTTT
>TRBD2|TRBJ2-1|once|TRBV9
CASSVEGAAGVYNEQFF
TGTGCCAGCAGCGTAGAGGGCGCGGCGGGAGTTTACAATGAGCAGTTCTTC
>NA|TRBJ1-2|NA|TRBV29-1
CSVVDEGVKYGYTF
TGCAGCGTTGTTGACGAGGGGGTGAAGTATGGCTACACCTTC
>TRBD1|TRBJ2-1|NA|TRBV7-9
CASSFDTGGYNEQFF
TGTGCCAGCAGCTTTGATACAGGGGGCTACAATGAGCAGTTCTTC
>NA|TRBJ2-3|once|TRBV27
CASSLEVRGSTDTQYF
TGTGCCAGCAGTTTAGAAGTTAGGGGGAGCACAGATACGCAGTATTTT
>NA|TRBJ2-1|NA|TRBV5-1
CASSCSGLCGAAYNEQFF
TGCGCCAGCAGCTGCAGTGGTCTATGTGGGGCCGCCTACAATGAGCAGTTCTTC
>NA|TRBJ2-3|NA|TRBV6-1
CASSDWRGGTDTQYF
TGTGCCAGCAGTGACTGGAGGGGGGGCACAGATACGCAGTATTTT
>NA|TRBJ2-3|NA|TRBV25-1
CASMIEGDTQYF
TGTGCCAGCATGATTGAGGGGGATACGCAGTATTTT
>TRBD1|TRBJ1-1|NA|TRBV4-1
CASSPWDRVTEAFF
TGCGCCAGCAGCCCGTGGGACAGGGTGACTGAAGCTTTCTTT
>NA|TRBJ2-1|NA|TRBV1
CTSSCLGTRDYNEQFF
TGCACCAGCAGCTGTCTTGGGACTAGGGATTACAATGAGCAGTTCTTC
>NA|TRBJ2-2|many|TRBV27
CASSFSLSNTGELFF
TGTGCCAGCAGTTTCTCGCTCTCGAACACCGGGGAGCTGTTTTTT